The source of this T cell receptor beta chain is a study of graft-versus-host responses after intestinal transplantation. A remark on this clone: Its antigen is as yet unknown.

Trimming removed 2 bases from V and 1 base from J, with 8 bases in between. The CDR3 consists of 13 residues. Germline V lookup: CDR1 GTSNPN, CDR2 SVGIG (reference sequence). Sequenced by immunoSEQ multiplex PCR; TCRdb stores in-frame clones only, minus some. The data hold around 100,000 clones, with more than 85% observed a single time. The clonotype originates from a human donor who was the organ donor for an intestinal transplant. J is TRBJ1-1 and V is TRBV30; D ambiguous. The material was unstimulated CD4+ T cells sorted from spleen or lymph node cells, obtained before transplant. The CDR3: CAWSWQPNTEAFF. CDR3 nucleotides: TGTGCCTGGAGTTGGCAGCCGAACACTGAAGCTTTCTTT.